A single sample gave rise to the 20 T cell receptor beta chains below, sequenced in a study of naive and memory T cell subsets. Study results and limitations: Especially in CD8 cells, naive repertoires contained a few larger clonotypes, possibly CD45RA-re-expressing memory cells.

Both TRBC1 and TRBC2 were covered by a beta constant-region primer of two equimolar oligonucleotides. Ligated cDNA was amplified by four rounds of PCR with nested alpha and beta constant-region primers and SP2. One entry per CDR3 protein results from TCRdb running MiXCR on the UMI-ligation and nested PCR reads. The sample consists of approximately 150,000 distinct CDR3 sequences, over 20% of them appearing once. What these receptors recognize is not known. Source material: naive CD4+ T cells from blood. These receptors were collected from a human donor in good health.

This clonotype showed up just a few times. The chain has TRBV28 and TRBJ2-7; maybe TRBD2 (7 bases). This CDR3 comprises 16 residues. Germline assignment: CDR1 MDHEN and CDR2 SYDVKM. The V and J ends lost 2 bases and 5 bases respectively, with 19 bases between them. CDR3 in DNA: TGTGCCAGCAGTTTAGTTGGGGGCGGGAGTCGGGACGAGCAGTACTTC. Translated: CASSLVGGGSRDEQYF.

The rearrangement joins TRBV15 to TRBJ2-7; D is uncertain. V was cut by 0 bases and J by 4 bases, with 10 bases left in between. Germline CDR1 and CDR2: LNHNV and YYDKDF (reference sequence). This CDR3 region has 14 residues. The DNA for the CDR3 is TGTGCCACCAGCAGAGATCTCGACCGTTACGAGCAGTACTTC. As protein: CATSRDLDRYEQYF.

This clonotype showed up many times. The rearrangement links TRBV20-1 to TRBJ2-3; 7 positions agree with TRBD2. Germline CDR1 and CDR2: DFQATT and SNEGSKA (reference sequence). The CDR3 loop spans 16 amino acids. J lost 8 bases, V lost 0 bases, and 14 bases had no gene match. DNA for the CDR3: TGCAGTGCTAGAGATGTGAGGGAGGGCCCGGTCGGTACGCAGTATTTT. It translates to CSARDVREGPVGTQYF.

This clonotype occurred a few times. V usage is TRBV28 and J usage is TRBJ2-2; TRBD2 aligns across 9 bases. The junction had 4 bases not matched to a gene; V was cut back by 7 bases and J by 4 bases. CDR3 length: 14 amino acids. Germline loops: CDR1 MDHEN, CDR2 SYDVKM. CDR3 region: CASKAGGFTGELFF. Written as DNA, the CDR3 is TGTGCCAGCAAGGCGGGAGGGTTCACCGGGGAGCTGTTTTTT.

The chain employs TRBV4-3 and TRBJ2-1; D not resolved. Germline CDR1 LGHNA, CDR2 YSLEER. The CDR3 length is 14 residues. Between the trimmed V and J ends, which lost 6 bases and 7 bases, there was a span of 16 bases. This CDR3 reads CASRNILTRNEQFF. The CDR3 coding sequence is TGCGCCAGCAGAAACATCCTGACGAGAAATGAGCAGTTCTTC.

The gene calls are TRBV20-1 and TRBJ2-7, with 13 bases aligning to TRBD2. Germline V gives CDR1 DFQATT, CDR2 SNEGSKA (reference sequence). This CDR3 comprises 17 residues. With V trimmed by 3 bases and J by 6 bases, 14 bases remained unmatched. The CDR3 region has the DNA TGCAGTGCTAGGGCGGGACTAGCGGGACCCACCGGGGTCGAGCAGTACTTC. It encodes CSARAGLAGPTGVEQYF.

This clonotype came up a few times. The chain is built from TRBV27 and TRBJ2-3; no firm D call. The CDR3 consists of 14 residues. The V gene lost 3 bases and the J gene lost 9 bases, with 16 bases spanning the gap. Per the germline V gene, CDR1 is MNHEY and CDR2 is SMNVEV (reference sequence). The CDR3 coding sequence is TGTGCCAGCAGTTTCGCCACCCCCGGGTCGACGCAGTATTTT. Encoded protein: CASSFATPGSTQYF.

The chain has TRBV3-1 and TRBJ1-3; 7 nucleotides agree with TRBD1. CDR3 size: 15 residues. The junction had 3 bases not matched to a gene; V was cut back by 4 bases and J by 0 bases. Germline V gene data show CDR1 as LGHDT and CDR2 as YNNKEL (reference sequence). In DNA, the CDR3 is TGTGCCAGCAGCCGACAGGGAAGCTCTGGAAACACCATATATTTT. It yields the protein CASSRQGSSGNTIYF.

Only a few counts were recorded for this clonotype. CDR3 residues: CSVVREVPGELFF. CDR3 coding DNA: TGCAGCGTTGTGCGGGAGGTACCCGGGGAGCTGTTTTTT. This chain joins TRBV29-1 and TRBJ2-2; 8 bases line up with TRBD2. Germline trimming cut 4 bases from V and 6 bases from J; bases unmatched to any gene: 4. The CDR3 has 13 residues. Germline V lookup: CDR1 SQVTM, CDR2 ANQGSEA.

This chain links TRBV3-1 with TRBJ2-4; D unclear. Germline V gene data show CDR1 as LGHDT and CDR2 as YNNKEL (reference sequence). The CDR3 is 14 residues long. Between the trimmed V and J ends, which lost 4 bases and 7 bases, there was a span of 14 bases. In DNA form, the CDR3 reads TGTGCCAGCAGCCCGCGGACGCCCCCGAACATTCAGTACTTC. It is translated as CASSPRTPPNIQYF.

The chain uses TRBV6-1 and TRBJ2-1; 10 nucleotides match TRBD1. CDR1 is MNHNS and CDR2 is SASEGT in the germline V gene. The CDR3 is 13 amino acids. Unmatched junction bases numbered 7, after V lost 8 bases and J lost 9 bases. The CDR3 loop reads CASHRDRGGEQFF. The CDR3 DNA is TGTGCCAGCCACCGGGACAGGGGAGGTGAGCAGTTCTTC.

This clonotype has ten or more counts. This sequence joins TRBV24-1 and TRBJ2-7; D is possibly TRBD1 (5 bases). The CDR3 covers 13 residues. Deletions cut 7 bases from V and 0 bases from J, with 9 bases between. Germline CDR1 KGHDR, CDR2 SFDVKD. For the CDR3, the DNA is TGTGCCACCAGCGACAGCCTCTCCTACGAGCAGTACTTC. Translated, it gives CATSDSLSYEQYF.

The J gene is TRBJ2-5, the V gene TRBV6-6; D gene unclear. The ends were cut back, 7 bases at V and 5 bases at J, with 17 bases in the middle. The CDR3 contains 14 residues. Germline values: CDR1 MNHNY, CDR2 SVGAGI (reference sequence). CDR3 sequence: CASTLLEATETQYF. The CDR3, as DNA: TGTGCCAGCACCTTGCTCGAAGCCACGGAGACCCAGTACTTC.

This clonotype occurred a few times. The V and J genes are TRBV14 and TRBJ1-1; the D is unclear. The germline V gene has CDR1 SGHDN and CDR2 FVKESK. Trimming left V 0 bases short and J 9 bases short, with 8 bases between. CDR3 length equals 12 residues. CDR3 protein: CASSQDRRKAFF. CDR3 nucleotide sequence: TGTGCCAGCAGCCAAGATAGAAGGAAAGCTTTCTTT.

The chain couples TRBV29-1 to TRBJ2-7, with D perhaps TRBD1 (6 bases). Trimming stripped 6 bases from V and 0 bases from J, with 12 bases between. This CDR3 is 13 amino acids long. Germline values: CDR1 SQVTM, CDR2 ANQGSEA. The chain's CDR3 is CSVTGQTSYEQYF. The CDR3 coding sequence is TGCAGCGTAACTGGACAGACCTCCTACGAGCAGTACTTC.

This clonotype was counted only a few times. V usage is TRBV20-1 and J usage is TRBJ1-5; TRBD1 might be the D (5 bases). This CDR3 contains 15 residues. V gave up 6 bases and J gave up 1 base, with 16 bases separating them. The germline gives CDR1 DFQATT, CDR2 SNEGSKA (reference sequence). CDR3 nucleotide sequence: TGCAGTGCCAATAGGGGAACTTGGAGCAATCAGCCCCAGCATTTT. This codes for CSANRGTWSNQPQHF.

This clonotype has more than one count but fewer than ten. This chain joins TRBV29-1 and TRBJ2-1; a possible D gene is TRBD1 (5 bases). Germline V gene sequence: CDR1 SQVTM, CDR2 ANQGSEA. V lost 5 bases and J lost 1, with 9 bases in between. The CDR3 length is 13 residues. Here the CDR3 DNA reads TGCAGCGTTCGCCGACAGTCCTACAATGAGCAGTTCTTC. It specifies CSVRRQSYNEQFF.

The rearrangement uses TRBV5-1 and TRBJ2-3; 7 bases match TRBD2. Germline V gene lookup returns CDR1 SGHRS and CDR2 YFSETQ. V shed 3 bases and J 0 bases; nucleotides not matched to a gene: 7. This CDR3 region has 16 residues. The chain's CDR3 is CASSSGAGPSTDTQYF. CDR3 in DNA: TGCGCCAGCAGCTCGGGAGCGGGGCCTAGCACAGATACGCAGTATTTT.

This clonotype was detected a few times. The gene calls are TRBV6-2 or TRBV6-3 and TRBJ2-1; 9 bases match TRBD2. This CDR3 spans 18 amino acids. Trimming took 0 bases from V and 2 from J; bases not matched to a gene: 8. Germline CDR1 and CDR2: MNHEY and SVGEGT. In nucleotides, the CDR3 is TGTGCCAGCAGTTACTCGCCGCTAGCGGGAAACGCCTACAATGAGCAGTTCTTC. Translated, it gives CASSYSPLAGNAYNEQFF.

This clonotype was recorded a few times. CDR3 nucleotide sequence: TGTGCCAGCAGCAGGGGACGGATACGGGGTACGGGCGGCGAGCAGTACTTC. This encodes CASSRGRIRGTGGEQYF. The chain is built from TRBV5-4 and TRBJ2-7, with D tentatively TRBD1 or TRBD2 (5 bases each). With 4 bases removed from V and 6 bases from J, the gap between germline ends came to 26 bases. The CDR3 is 17 residues long. Germline V gives CDR1 SGHNT, CDR2 YYREEE (reference sequence).